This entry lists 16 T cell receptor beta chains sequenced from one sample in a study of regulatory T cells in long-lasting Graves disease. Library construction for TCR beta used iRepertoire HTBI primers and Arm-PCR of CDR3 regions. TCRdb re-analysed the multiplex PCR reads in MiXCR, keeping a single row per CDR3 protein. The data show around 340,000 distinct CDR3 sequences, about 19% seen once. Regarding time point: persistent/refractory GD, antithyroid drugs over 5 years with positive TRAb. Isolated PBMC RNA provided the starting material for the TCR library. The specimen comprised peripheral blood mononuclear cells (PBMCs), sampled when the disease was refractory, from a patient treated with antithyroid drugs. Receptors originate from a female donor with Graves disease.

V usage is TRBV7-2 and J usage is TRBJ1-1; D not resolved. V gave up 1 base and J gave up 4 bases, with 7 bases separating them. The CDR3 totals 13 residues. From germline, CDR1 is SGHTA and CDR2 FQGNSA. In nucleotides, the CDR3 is TGTGCCAGCAGCTTAGAGGAATTCACTGAAGCTTTCTTT. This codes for CASSLEEFTEAFF.

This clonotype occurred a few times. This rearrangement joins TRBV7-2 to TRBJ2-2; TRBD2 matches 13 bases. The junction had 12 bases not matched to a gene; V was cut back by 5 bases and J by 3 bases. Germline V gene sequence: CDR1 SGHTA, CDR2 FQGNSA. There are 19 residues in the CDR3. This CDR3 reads CASSPTRRTSGSDTGELFF. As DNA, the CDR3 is TGTGCCAGCAGCCCTACCCGGCGGACTAGCGGGAGCGACACCGGGGAGCTGTTTTTT.

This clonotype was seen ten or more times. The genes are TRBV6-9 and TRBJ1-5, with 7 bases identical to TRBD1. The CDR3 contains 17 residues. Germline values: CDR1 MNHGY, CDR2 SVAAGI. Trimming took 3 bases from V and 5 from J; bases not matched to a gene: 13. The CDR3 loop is CASSYRADQGGDQPQHF. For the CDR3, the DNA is TGTGCCAGCAGTTACAGGGCCGATCAAGGGGGCGATCAGCCCCAGCATTTT.

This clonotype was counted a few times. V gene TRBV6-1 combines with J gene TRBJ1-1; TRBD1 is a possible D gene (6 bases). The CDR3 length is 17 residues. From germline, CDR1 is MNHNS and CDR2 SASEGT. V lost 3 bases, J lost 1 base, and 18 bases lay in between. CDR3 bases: TGTGCCAGCAGTGACATACAGGGTGGTGGACAGAACACTGAAGCTTTCTTT. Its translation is CASSDIQGGGQNTEAFF.

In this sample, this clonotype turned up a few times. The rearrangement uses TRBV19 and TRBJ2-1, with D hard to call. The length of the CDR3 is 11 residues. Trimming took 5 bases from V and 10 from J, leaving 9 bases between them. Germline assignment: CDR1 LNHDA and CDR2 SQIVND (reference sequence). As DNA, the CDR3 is TGTGCCAGTAGTGAGCTCAACGAGCAGTTCTTC. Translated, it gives CASSELNEQFF.

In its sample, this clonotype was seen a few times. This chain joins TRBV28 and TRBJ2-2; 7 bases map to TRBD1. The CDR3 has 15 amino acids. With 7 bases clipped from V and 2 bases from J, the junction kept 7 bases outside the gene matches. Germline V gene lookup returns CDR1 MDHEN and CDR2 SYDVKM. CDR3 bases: TGTGCCAGCACTGGGACAGCCCCTAACACCGGGGAGCTGTTTTTT. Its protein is CASTGTAPNTGELFF.

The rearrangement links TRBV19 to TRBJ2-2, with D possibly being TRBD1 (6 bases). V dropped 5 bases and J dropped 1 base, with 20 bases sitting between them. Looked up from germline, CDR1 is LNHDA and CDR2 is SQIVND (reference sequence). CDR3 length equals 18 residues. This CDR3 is CASSLRPIRTENTGELFF. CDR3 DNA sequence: TGTGCCAGTAGTCTCCGCCCCATCCGGACAGAGAACACCGGGGAGCTGTTTTTT.

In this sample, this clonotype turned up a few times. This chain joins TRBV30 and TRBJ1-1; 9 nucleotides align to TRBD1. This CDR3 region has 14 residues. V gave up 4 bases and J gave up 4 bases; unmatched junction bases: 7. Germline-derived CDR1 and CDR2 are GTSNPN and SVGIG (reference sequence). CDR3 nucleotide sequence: TGTGCCTGGATAACAGGGGGCATTGGCACTGAAGCTTTCTTT. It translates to CAWITGGIGTEAFF.

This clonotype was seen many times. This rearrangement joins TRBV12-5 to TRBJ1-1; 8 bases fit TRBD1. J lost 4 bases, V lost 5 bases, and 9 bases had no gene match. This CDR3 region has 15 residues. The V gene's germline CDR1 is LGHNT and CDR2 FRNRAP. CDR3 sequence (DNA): TGTGCTAGTGGTCGTTCCAGGGGGCTTGGCACTGAAGCTTTCTTT. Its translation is CASGRSRGLGTEAFF.

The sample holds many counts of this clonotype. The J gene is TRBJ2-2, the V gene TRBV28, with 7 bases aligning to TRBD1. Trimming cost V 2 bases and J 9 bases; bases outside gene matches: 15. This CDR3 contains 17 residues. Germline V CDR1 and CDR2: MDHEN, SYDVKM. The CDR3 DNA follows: TGTGCCAGCAGTTTAACCGGGATCCGACAGGGAGAAAGGGAGCTGTTTTTT. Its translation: CASSLTGIRQGERELFF.

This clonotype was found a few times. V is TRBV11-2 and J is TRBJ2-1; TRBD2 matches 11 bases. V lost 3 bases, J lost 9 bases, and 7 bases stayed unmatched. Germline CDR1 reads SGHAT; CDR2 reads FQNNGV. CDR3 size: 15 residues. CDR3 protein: CASSLASGGLGEQFF. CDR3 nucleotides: TGTGCCAGCAGCTTGGCTAGCGGGGGGTTGGGTGAGCAGTTCTTC.

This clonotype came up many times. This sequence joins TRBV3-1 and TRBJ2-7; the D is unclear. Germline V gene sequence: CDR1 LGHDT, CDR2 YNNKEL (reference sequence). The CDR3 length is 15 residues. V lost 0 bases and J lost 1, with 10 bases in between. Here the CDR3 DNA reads TGTGCCAGCAGCCAAGACCATTCCAGTTCCTACGAGCAGTACTTC. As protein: CASSQDHSSSYEQYF.

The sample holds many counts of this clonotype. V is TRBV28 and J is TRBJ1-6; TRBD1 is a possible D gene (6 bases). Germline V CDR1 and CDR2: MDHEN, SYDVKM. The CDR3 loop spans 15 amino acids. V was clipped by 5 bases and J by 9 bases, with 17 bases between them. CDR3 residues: CASSPTWQGISPLHF. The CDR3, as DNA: TGTGCCAGCAGTCCGACGTGGCAGGGGATTTCACCCCTCCACTTT.

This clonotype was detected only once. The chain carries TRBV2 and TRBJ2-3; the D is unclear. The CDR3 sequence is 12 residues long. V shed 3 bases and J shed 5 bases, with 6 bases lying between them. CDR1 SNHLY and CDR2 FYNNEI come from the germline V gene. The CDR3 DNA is TGTGCCAGCAGTGAGGCTAGAGATACGCAGTATTTT. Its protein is CASSEARDTQYF.

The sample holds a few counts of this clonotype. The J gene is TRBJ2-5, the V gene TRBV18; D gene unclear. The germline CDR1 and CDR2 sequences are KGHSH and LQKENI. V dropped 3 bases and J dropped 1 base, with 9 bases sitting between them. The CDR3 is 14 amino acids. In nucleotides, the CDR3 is TGTGCCAGCTCACCGTCGGCCGCCCAAGAGACCCAGTACTTC. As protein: CASSPSAAQETQYF. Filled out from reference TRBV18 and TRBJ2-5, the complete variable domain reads NAGVMQNPRHLVRRRGQEARLRCSPMKGHSHVYWYRQLPEEGLKFMVYLQKENIIDESGMPKERFSAEFPKEGPSILRIQQVVRGDSAAYFCASSPSAAQETQYFGPGTRLLVL.

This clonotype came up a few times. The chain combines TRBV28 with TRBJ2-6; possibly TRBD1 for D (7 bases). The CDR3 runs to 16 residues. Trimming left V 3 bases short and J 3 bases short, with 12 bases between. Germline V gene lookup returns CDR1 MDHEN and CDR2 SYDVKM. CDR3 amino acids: CASSFRQGGGANVLTF. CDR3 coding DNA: TGTGCCAGCAGTTTCCGCCAGGGGGGTGGGGCCAACGTCCTGACTTTC.